The rows below give T cell receptor beta chains drawn from one sample of a study of T cells in Graves' hyperthyroidism and ophthalmopathy. TCRdb itself ran the multiplex PCR reads through MiXCR, one entry per CDR3 protein. The table lists 550,000 to 700,000 distinct CDR3 sequences, about 15% of them singletons. Sequencing used blood. The source is a middle-aged woman with Graves' ophthalmopathy. Both conserved end residues are part of each CDR3. A D gene is named only where the DNA matches it firmly. Size values are once, few and many counts, or a class for expanded clones, and some rows have none.

clone_size: many; d_call: TRBD1; v_call: TRBV6-2/TRBV6-3; j_call: TRBJ1-5; cdr3_aa: CASSYEAGGYQPQHF; cdr3_nt: TGTGCCAGCAGTTACGAGGCAGGGGGGTATCAGCCCCAGCATTTT
clone_size: many; d_call: .; v_call: TRBV19; j_call: TRBJ1-3; cdr3_aa: CASSPGTSGNTIYF; cdr3_nt: TGTGCCAGTAGCCCAGGGACGTCTGGAAACACCATATATTTT
clone_size: few; d_call: .; v_call: TRBV9; j_call: TRBJ2-3; cdr3_aa: CASSGGTLPEIDTQYF; cdr3_nt: TGTGCCAGCAGCGGCGGGACACTGCCTGAGATAGATACGCAGTATTTT
clone_size: many; d_call: TRBD1; v_call: TRBV4-2; j_call: TRBJ2-5; cdr3_aa: CASSLDRDRKETQYF; cdr3_nt: TGTGCCAGCAGTCTCGACAGGGACCGAAAAGAGACCCAGTACTTC
clone_size: .; d_call: .; v_call: TRBV7-8; j_call: TRBJ2-2; cdr3_aa: CASSSRLDHTGELFF; cdr3_nt: TGTGCCAGCAGCTCCCGACTAGACCACACCGGGGAGCTGTTTTTT
clone_size: .; d_call: .; v_call: TRBV18; j_call: TRBJ2-7; cdr3_aa: CASSPSLQGRSEQYF; cdr3_nt: TGTGCCAGCTCACCCTCTTTACAGGGTAGAAGCGAGCAGTACTTC
clone_size: many; d_call: .; v_call: TRBV7-8; j_call: TRBJ2-7; cdr3_aa: CASSSSRVQYF; cdr3_nt: TGTGCCAGCAGCTCTAGCCGAGTGCAGTACTTC
clone_size: .; d_call: TRBD2; v_call: TRBV20-1; j_call: TRBJ2-5; cdr3_aa: CSAFDTFWEGLQETQYF; cdr3_nt: TGCAGTGCTTTTGATACATTTTGGGAGGGCCTCCAAGAGACCCAGTACTTC
clone_size: many; d_call: .; v_call: TRBV12-3/TRBV12-4; j_call: TRBJ2-4; cdr3_aa: CASSSRGAKNIQYF; cdr3_nt: TGTGCCAGCAGTTCACGGGGAGCCAAAAACATTCAGTACTTC
clone_size: many; d_call: .; v_call: TRBV20-1; j_call: TRBJ1-2; cdr3_aa: CSARVPNPDYGYTF; cdr3_nt: TGCAGTGCTAGAGTCCCGAACCCGGACTATGGCTACACCTTC
clone_size: many; d_call: TRBD1; v_call: TRBV24-1; j_call: TRBJ1-2; cdr3_aa: CATSRAGGGYGYTF; cdr3_nt: TGTGCCACCAGCCGAGCAGGGGGTGGATATGGCTACACCTTC
clone_size: many; d_call: .; v_call: TRBV20-1; j_call: TRBJ2-7; cdr3_aa: CSARPSSTYEQYF; cdr3_nt: TGCAGTGCTAGGCCGTCTTCGACCTACGAGCAGTACTTC
clone_size: .; d_call: TRBD1; v_call: TRBV5-1; j_call: TRBJ1-6; cdr3_aa: CASSQDRGRNSPLHF; cdr3_nt: TGCGCCAGCAGCCAGGACAGGGGCCGTAATTCACCCCTCCACTTT
clone_size: .; d_call: .; v_call: TRBV28; j_call: TRBJ1-2; cdr3_aa: CASRYNGGLHGYTF; cdr3_nt: TGTGCCAGCAGATACAACGGGGGCTTGCATGGCTACACCTTC
clone_size: many; d_call: TRBD1; v_call: TRBV28; j_call: TRBJ2-7; cdr3_aa: CASSLGSPGQPYEQYF; cdr3_nt: TGTGCCAGCAGTTTGGGATCTCCGGGACAGCCCTACGAGCAGTACTTC
clone_size: many; d_call: .; v_call: TRBV25-1; j_call: TRBJ1-1; cdr3_aa: CANQWSPRHINTEAFF; cdr3_nt: TGTGCCAACCAATGGAGTCCTCGACACATAAACACTGAAGCTTTCTTT
clone_size: few; d_call: TRBD2; v_call: TRBV10-3; j_call: TRBJ2-7; cdr3_aa: CAISSSGDPYEQYF; cdr3_nt: TGTGCCATCAGTTCTAGCGGAGACCCCTACGAGCAGTACTTC
clone_size: many; d_call: .; v_call: TRBV7-3; j_call: TRBJ2-4; cdr3_aa: CASSLGGGQKNIQYF; cdr3_nt: TGTGCCAGCAGCTTAGGAGGCGGGCAGAAAAACATTCAGTACTTC
clone_size: many; d_call: .; v_call: TRBV11-2; j_call: TRBJ1-2; cdr3_aa: CASSLKNPSLALRYGYTF; cdr3_nt: TGTGCCAGCAGCTTGAAAAATCCCTCGCTAGCCCTGCGCTATGGCTACACCTTC
clone_size: many; d_call: .; v_call: TRBV20-1; j_call: TRBJ2-7; cdr3_aa: CSARWTTPYEQYF; cdr3_nt: TGCAGTGCTAGGTGGACTACGCCCTACGAGCAGTACTTC
clone_size: many; d_call: .; v_call: TRBV6-2/TRBV6-3; j_call: TRBJ2-7; cdr3_aa: CASSYSLDGMRDEQYF; cdr3_nt: TGTGCCAGCAGTTACTCGCTAGACGGGATGAGGGACGAGCAGTACTTC
clone_size: many; d_call: TRBD1; v_call: TRBV28; j_call: TRBJ1-1; cdr3_aa: CASSLPPVQGRTEAFF; cdr3_nt: TGTGCCAGCAGCCTTCCCCCCGTACAGGGGCGGACTGAAGCTTTCTTT
clone_size: many; d_call: .; v_call: TRBV7-8; j_call: TRBJ2-2; cdr3_aa: CASSLMAANTGELFF; cdr3_nt: TGTGCCAGCAGCTTAATGGCCGCGAACACCGGGGAGCTGTTTTTT
clone_size: many; d_call: .; v_call: TRBV29-1; j_call: TRBJ2-7; cdr3_aa: CSVTSLTGAYEQYF; cdr3_nt: TGCAGCGTTACGTCCTTGACAGGTGCCTACGAGCAGTACTTC
clone_size: many; d_call: .; v_call: TRBV7-7; j_call: TRBJ2-7; cdr3_aa: CASSFHRVYEQYF; cdr3_nt: TGTGCTAGCAGCTTTCACAGGGTCTACGAGCAGTACTTC
clone_size: many; d_call: .; v_call: TRBV6-1; j_call: TRBJ1-1; cdr3_aa: CASSEVFRNTEAFF; cdr3_nt: TGTGCCAGCAGTGAAGTATTTCGGAACACTGAAGCTTTCTTT
clone_size: .; d_call: TRBD1; v_call: TRBV12-3/TRBV12-4; j_call: TRBJ1-5; cdr3_aa: CASSAGQGIQPQHF; cdr3_nt: TGTGCCAGCAGTGCGGGACAGGGGATTCAGCCCCAGCATTTT
clone_size: many; d_call: .; v_call: TRBV6-5; j_call: TRBJ2-2; cdr3_aa: CASVGRGKNTGELFF; cdr3_nt: TGTGCCAGCGTTGGCCGGGGAAAGAACACCGGGGAGCTGTTTTTT
clone_size: many; d_call: TRBD2; v_call: TRBV12-3/TRBV12-4; j_call: TRBJ2-5; cdr3_aa: CASSLKGTRAETQYF; cdr3_nt: TGTGCCAGCAGTTTAAAAGGGACTAGGGCAGAGACCCAGTACTTC